These 17 T cell receptor beta chains came from one sample sequenced in a study of molecular identifiers for immune sequencing clone quantification. One entry per CDR3 protein, called by TCRdb with MiXCR from the PCR reads. The sample has tens of thousands of distinct CDR3 sequences, less than 20% seen once; the top ten hold about 1.5%. The sample comprised naive CD8+ T cells from blood, with Jurkat cell RNA spiked in. The subset here: FACS-sorted CD8+CD4-CCR7+CD45RA+ naive T cells. These receptors were collected from a human donor in good health. Some libraries in this study had Jurkat cell RNA spiked in.

This clonotype was picked up many times. V gene TRBV12-3 or TRBV12-4 combines with J gene TRBJ2-7, with D possibly matching TRBD2 (7 bases). The ends were cut back, 6 bases at V and 6 bases at J, with 9 bases in the middle. The CDR3 sequence is 11 residues long. CDR3 loop: CASRGGAEQYF. Here the CDR3 DNA reads TGTGCCAGCAGGGGGGGGGCCGAGCAGTACTTC.

This clonotype has just a few counts. The junction departs from the called germline gene at one end, perhaps through a read error. The V gene is TRBV11-2, the J gene TRBJ2-1; 11 bases align to TRBD2. Germline CDR1 SGHAT, CDR2 FQNNGV. There are 14 residues in the CDR3. The CDR3 is CASILAGAYHEQFF. CDR3 coding DNA: TGTGCCAGCATACTAGCGGGAGCCTACCATGAGCAGTTCTTC.

This clonotype was detected many times. The chain is built from TRBV29-1 and TRBJ2-2, with D uncertain. Germline lookup yields CDR1 SQVTM and CDR2 ANQGSEA. V lost 4 bases to trimming and J lost 5 bases, with 14 bases between them. The length of the CDR3 is 14 residues. For the CDR3, the DNA is TGCAGCGTTGTAATGCTACTTGGGACCGGGGAGCTGTTTTTT. The encoded protein is CSVVMLLGTGELFF.

In its sample, this clonotype was seen many times. This chain connects TRBV6-5 to TRBJ1-6; the D is unclear. V was pared by 1 base and J by 7 bases, with 8 bases between. Germline V gene lookup returns CDR1 MNHEY and CDR2 SVGAGI. The CDR3 runs 14 residues. CDR3 loop: CASSYFEGNSPLHF. For the CDR3, the DNA is TGTGCCAGCAGTTACTTTGAAGGGAATTCACCCCTCCACTTT.

This clonotype was observed at least ten times. This sequence joins TRBV30 and TRBJ2-7; 9 bases map to TRBD1. J gave up 2 bases and V 6 bases, and 5 bases lay outside the gene matches. Germline lookup yields CDR1 GTSNPN and CDR2 SVGIG (reference sequence). The CDR3 spans 13 residues. In DNA form, the CDR3 reads TGTGCCTGCCGCCGGGACAGGGCCTACGAGCAGTACTTC. It translates to CACRRDRAYEQYF.

The table lists this clonotype with a few counts. CDR3 region: CASRQNTGELFF. The CDR3 coding sequence is TGTGCCAGCCGGCAGAACACCGGGGAGCTGTTTTTT. The chain links TRBV7-9 to TRBJ2-2; D gene unclear. V was pared by 8 bases and J by 1 base, with 5 bases between. This CDR3 spans 12 amino acids. Germline V gene sequence: CDR1 SEHNR, CDR2 FQNEAQ (reference sequence).

This sequence joins TRBV27 and TRBJ2-2, with a possible D match to TRBD2 (6 bases). The ends were cut back, 4 bases at V and 1 base at J, with 16 bases in the middle. Germline-derived CDR1 and CDR2 are MNHEY and SMNVEV (reference sequence). This CDR3 spans 17 amino acids. CDR3 region: CASSYLPGAGNTGELFF. CDR3 in DNA: TGTGCCAGCAGTTACCTCCCGGGAGCAGGGAACACCGGGGAGCTGTTTTTT.

This clonotype was seen a few times. A much larger clone lies one base from this, so it may be a read error. The chain joins TRBV20-1 to TRBJ2-1; perhaps TRBD2 as D (6 bases). Between the trimmed V and J ends, which lost 6 bases and 6 bases, there was a span of 21 bases. Germline V gene sequence: CDR1 DFQATT, CDR2 SNEGSKA (reference sequence). The CDR3 consists of 15 residues. CDR3 region: CSATDYDRVCNEQFF. The DNA for the CDR3 is TGCAGTGCCACGGACTACGATAGGGTCTGCAATGAGCAGTTCTTC.

Concerning this clonotype itself: A read error may produce the germline difference seen at one junction end. The chain uses TRBV9 and TRBJ2-5; 7 positions agree with TRBD2. The CDR3 covers 13 residues. CDR1 is SGDLS, CDR2 YYNGEE, per germline. The CDR3 coding sequence is TGTGCCAGCAGCGTCGGGGGGAGAGAGACCCGGTACTTC. Translating it yields CASSVGGRETRYF.

This clonotype was seen repeatedly, ten times or more. The chain combines TRBV7-8 with TRBJ2-6; possibly TRBD1 or TRBD2 for D (5 bases each). Germline CDR1 reads SGHVS; CDR2 reads FQNEAQ. There are 17 residues in the CDR3. V lost 5 bases to trimming and J lost 3 bases, with 17 bases between them. The CDR3 DNA reads as TGTGCCAGCAGCCTCCACCGGGGCGAGAGTGGGGCCAACGTCCTGACTTTC. It translates to CASSLHRGESGANVLTF.

Concerning this clonotype itself: One junction end disagrees with the germline gene, perhaps due to a read error. The V gene is TRBV7-6, the J gene TRBJ2-3, with D possibly TRBD1 on 5 matching bases. This CDR3 is 14 amino acids long. The germline gives CDR1 SGHVS, CDR2 FNYEAQ. The DNA of the CDR3 is TGTGCCAGCAGCTTAGATGGCCTGACAGATACGCAGTGTTTT. As protein: CASSLDGLTDTQCF. Looking up the rest from reference TRBV7-6 and TRBJ2-3 gives the full variable domain: GAGVSQSPRYKVTKRGQDVALRCDPISGHVSLYWYRQALGQGPEFLTYFNYEAQQDKSGLPNDRFSAERPEGSISTLTIQRTEQRDSAMYRCASSLDGLTDTQCFGPGTRLTVL.

The sample holds many counts of this clonotype. CDR3 in amino acids: CASSLVEREIFTYNEQFF. In nucleotides, the CDR3 is TGTGCCAGCAGCTTAGTGGAACGGGAGATCTTTACCTACAATGAGCAGTTCTTC. The chain carries TRBV7-2 and TRBJ2-1; TRBD2 might be the D (6 bases). Trimming cost V 1 base and J 2 bases, with 18 bases left between them. The CDR3 consists of 18 residues. Per germline, CDR1 SGHTA and CDR2 FQGNSA.

This clonotype was seen repeatedly, ten times or more. The chain has TRBV7-9 and TRBJ2-2; the match to TRBD1 covers 10 bases. Germline-derived CDR1 and CDR2 are SEHNR and FQNEAQ (reference sequence). The V segment lost 5 bases and the J segment 4 bases; nucleotides outside the gene matches: 19. The CDR3 totals 20 residues. The CDR3 bases are TGTGCCAGCAGCCATTATGGGACAGGGGACGGGAAGAGTTTCACCGGGGAGCTGTTTTTT. It codes for CASSHYGTGDGKSFTGELFF.

This clonotype was detected once. The J gene is TRBJ2-7, the V gene TRBV5-1; 9 positions match TRBD1. V lost 0 bases to trimming and J lost 3 bases; unmatched junction nucleotides: 19. CDR3 length: 20 residues. Germline lookup yields CDR1 SGHRS and CDR2 YFSETQ. DNA for the CDR3: TGCGCCAGCAGCTTGGATCCTTTAGGGCCCCCGGGACAGGGTGTCTACGAGCAGTACTTC. This translates into CASSLDPLGPPGQGVYEQYF.

In this sample, this clonotype turned up many times. V is TRBV6-2 or TRBV6-3 and J is TRBJ1-5; D might be TRBD1 (6 bases). The germline V gene has CDR1 MNHEY and CDR2 SVGEGT. Trimming pared 2 bases from V and 4 bases from J, leaving 21 bases between. This CDR3 is 18 amino acids long. CDR3 nucleotide sequence: TGTGCCAGCAGTTACGGGACATGGGATCAGGAAGGGAATCAGCCCCAGCATTTT. Protein sequence: CASSYGTWDQEGNQPQHF.

Details on this clonotype: Being one base from a much bigger clone, this may be a read error. The CDR3 coding sequence is TGTGCCAGCATTTCAAGAGTCGGATACAGCAATCAGCCCCAGCATTTT. Its protein is CASISRVGYSNQPQHF. This chain links TRBV21-1 with TRBJ1-5. TRBV21-1 represents a pseudogene. This CDR3 has 16 amino acids.

This clonotype was picked up a small number of times. V usage is TRBV5-8 and J usage is TRBJ2-1; 7 bases are shared with TRBD1. Germline values: CDR1 SGHTS, CDR2 YDEGEE. CDR3 length: 15 residues. Trimming cost V 0 bases and J 3 bases; bases outside gene matches: 3. This CDR3 reads CASSLGGGGYNEQFF. Here the CDR3 DNA reads TGTGCCAGCAGCTTGGGAGGGGGCGGCTACAATGAGCAGTTCTTC. The whole variable domain, filled in from reference TRBV5-8 and TRBJ2-1, reads EAGVTQSPTHLIKTRGQQATLRCSPISGHTSVYWYQQALGLGLQFLLWYDEGEERNRGNFPPRFSGRQFPNYSSELNVNALELEDSALYLCASSLGGGGYNEQFFGPGTRLTVL.